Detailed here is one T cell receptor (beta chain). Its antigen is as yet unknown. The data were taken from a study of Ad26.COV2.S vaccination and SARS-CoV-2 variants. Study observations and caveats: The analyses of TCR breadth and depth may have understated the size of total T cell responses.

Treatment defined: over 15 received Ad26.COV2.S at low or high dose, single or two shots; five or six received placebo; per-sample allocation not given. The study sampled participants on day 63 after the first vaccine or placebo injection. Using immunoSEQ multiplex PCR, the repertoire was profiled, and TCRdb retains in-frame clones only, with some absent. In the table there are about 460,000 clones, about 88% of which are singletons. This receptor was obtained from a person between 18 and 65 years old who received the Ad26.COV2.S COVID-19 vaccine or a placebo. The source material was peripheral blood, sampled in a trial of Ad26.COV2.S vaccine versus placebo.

The CDR3 nucleotides are TGTGCCAGCAGCTCCCAGGAGGGGCACTCCTACAATGAGCAGTTCTTC. Translating it yields CASSSQEGHSYNEQFF. The chain employs TRBV11-2 and TRBJ2-1; D is perhaps TRBD2 (6 bases). This CDR3 contains 16 residues. V lost 4 bases to trimming and J lost 0 bases, with 13 bases between them. The germline V gene has CDR1 SGHAT and CDR2 FQNNGV.